This TCR beta chain was captured by sequencing in a study of blood T cell repertoires in COVID-19. In the study's own analysis: Estimated nucleated cell counts came from reference gene primer amplification. Profiling relied on immunoSEQ multiplex PCR, and the TCRdb table lists in-frame clones only, not all of them. V and J calls and clone size are copied from that table; D and trimming were computed from the DNA. The data hold approximately 160,000 clones, with roughly 86% observed a single time. The table lists this clone with a count of one. Per the germline V gene, CDR1 is MNHEY and CDR2 is SVGAGI. Germline trimming cut 6 bases from V and 7 bases from J; bases unmatched to any gene: 10. The CDR3 covers 14 residues.

The origin of this receptor is a man aged 55 to 70 with COVID-19, enrolled during active disease. The chain links TRBV6-5 to TRBJ2-7; 9 bases line up with TRBD1. The sequenced sample consisted of peripheral blood. In DNA, the CDR3 is TGTGCCAGCAGCTCCCAGGACAGGGGATGGGAGCAGTACTTC. Amino acid sequence: CASSSQDRGWEQYF.